This T cell receptor beta chain comes out of a study of chemoradiotherapy in HPV16-positive cancers. Sequenced by immunoSEQ multiplex PCR; TCRdb stores in-frame clones only, minus some. This sample has roughly 600 clones, with around two thirds found just once. V lost 1 base, J lost 1 base, and 7 bases lay in between. The CDR3 spans 15 residues. Looked up from germline, CDR1 is LNHDA and CDR2 is SQIVND (reference sequence). This receptor was obtained from a human donor with HPV-associated anogenital cancer. The J gene is TRBJ2-2, the V gene TRBV19; maybe TRBD2 (5 bases). Specimen: tumor tissue, collected from a patient who underwent chemoradiotherapy. In nucleotides, the CDR3 is TGTGCCAGTAGTATAGTTGGGAGGAACACCGGGGAGCTGTTTTTT. It codes for CASSIVGRNTGELFF.